This is a list of T cell receptor beta chains from one sample in a study of blood T cell repertoires in COVID-19. Here immunoSEQ multiplex PCR was the method, and the copy in TCRdb shows in-frame clones only, minus some. The data show about 120,000 clones, approximately 87% seen once. Sequenced input: peripheral blood. These receptors all stem from a woman aged 50 to 60 with acute or convalescent COVID-19. The CDR3 runs from the conserved cysteine through the conserved F or W. The D gene is left open where the match is weak. Size values are once, few and many counts, or a class for expanded clones, and some rows have none.

j_call d_call v_call clone_size cdr3_nt cdr3_aa
TRBJ2-2 NA TRBV7-9 NA TGTGCCAGCAGGCCCCAAGGGGGAAGCGTCGACGGGGAGCTGTTTTTT CASRPQGGSVDGELFF
TRBJ2-5 NA TRBV29-1 few TGCAGCGTGGTACAGGGTACGCAAGAGACCCAGTACTTC CSVVQGTQETQYF
TRBJ1-6 NA TRBV29-1 NA TGCAGCGTTGGTTCGTCCGTAAATTCACCCCTCCACTTT CSVGSSVNSPLHF
TRBJ2-3 NA TRBV5-6 NA TGTGCCAGCAGCTTGGAGGGGGGGCGTAGTACGCAGTATTTT CASSLEGGRSTQYF
TRBJ1-1 TRBD1 TRBV11-2 NA TGTGCCAGCAGCCCTACCCTGACAGGGGGGAGCACTGAAGCTTTCTTT CASSPTLTGGSTEAFF
TRBJ1-1 NA TRBV7-9 few TGTGCCAGCAGTCATACTAAACCCAGGGGTAGACAGGACACTGAAGCTTTCTTT CASSHTKPRGRQDTEAFF
TRBJ2-2 NA TRBV5-3 NA TGTGCCGGACCCCAGGGGACGAACACCGGGGAGCTGTTTTTT CAGPQGTNTGELFF
TRBJ2-2 NA TRBV30 NA TGTGCCTGGACCCGCGGCAACACCGGGGAGCTGTTTTTT CAWTRGNTGELFF
TRBJ2-2 NA TRBV6-5 NA TGTGCCAGCAGTTACTCGACGTCGGCGGTGGCCGGGGAGCTGTTTTTT CASSYSTSAVAGELFF
TRBJ1-1 NA TRBV30 NA TGTGCCTGGAGTCGGGTCCACGGAGAGGCTTTCTTT CAWSRVHGEAFF
TRBJ1-1 NA TRBV6-2/TRBV6-3 few TGTGCCAGCAGTTCCCCGGGAGAGACTGAAGCTTTCTTT CASSSPGETEAFF
TRBJ1-2 NA TRBV6-2/TRBV6-3 NA TGTGCCAGCAGTTACCGCAGGGGTGAAGGCTACACCTTC CASSYRRGEGYTF
TRBJ2-1 NA TRBV11-3 NA TGTGCCAGCAGCCCAGGAGGGGGCGAAAACAATGAGCAGTTCTTC CASSPGGGENNEQFF
TRBJ1-6 NA TRBV5-1 NA TGCGCCAGCAGCTCGAATCCAGGGTTCGACTATAATTCACCCCTCCACTTT CASSSNPGFDYNSPLHF
TRBJ2-1 NA TRBV23-1 NA TGCGCCAGCAGTCAATCGGGGGGTGAGCAGTTCTTC CASSQSGGEQFF
TRBJ1-6 NA TRBV10-3 NA TGTGCCATCGGGAGGATATGGAATGGTTCACCCCTCCACTTT CAIGRIWNGSPLHF
TRBJ2-7 TRBD1 TRBV7-9 NA TGTGCCAGCAGCTTAAGGACAGGGGGCGACGAGCAGTACTTC CASSLRTGGDEQYF
TRBJ1-1 NA TRBV6-5 NA TGTGCCAGCAGCGGACAAGAGAACACTGAAGCTTTCTTT CASSGQENTEAFF
TRBJ1-5 NA TRBV12-2 NA TGTGCAAGTCGCCCGGGACAGGGGTGGGGAAATCAGCCCCAGCATTTT CASRPGQGWGNQPQHF
TRBJ1-2 NA TRBV5-6 NA TGTGCCAGCAGCTTGGACAGTACCTATGGCTACACCTTC CASSLDSTYGYTF
TRBJ2-2 NA TRBV11-3 NA TGTGCCAGCAGCTCGTCGGGAAAAGCGAACACCGGGGAGCTGTTTTTT CASSSSGKANTGELFF
TRBJ2-1 TRBD1 TRBV7-9 NA TGTGCCAGCAGCTCGACAGGGGTCTCCTACAATGAGCAGTTCTTC CASSSTGVSYNEQFF
TRBJ1-2 NA TRBV6-2/TRBV6-3 NA TGTGCCAGCAGTTACTCAACAGGCATTTATGGCTACACCTTC CASSYSTGIYGYTF
TRBJ1-5 NA TRBV15 NA TGTGCCACCAGCAGGGACGGGGTTAGCAATCAGCCCCAGCATTTT CATSRDGVSNQPQHF
TRBJ1-2 NA TRBV18 NA TGTGCCAGCTCACCAGGAGTCCAGGGTCGTGGCTACACCTTC CASSPGVQGRGYTF
TRBJ1-1 NA TRBV21-1 NA TGTGCCAGCAGCAAGCGGCAGGGGTCGGACACTGAAGCTTTCTTT CASSKRQGSDTEAFF
TRBJ2-7 NA TRBV11-3 NA TGTGCCAGCAGCGTAGGGGGGCGGGGGAAATCCTACGAGCAGTACTTC CASSVGGRGKSYEQYF
TRBJ2-3 TRBD2 TRBV9 NA TGTGCCAGCAGCGTATCAGGGACTAGCGGGAGAGTAGATACGCAGTATTTT CASSVSGTSGRVDTQYF
TRBJ2-2 NA TRBV7-8 once TGTGCCAGCAGCTTAGGGGGGCTGAACACCGGGGAGCTGTTTTTT CASSLGGLNTGELFF
TRBJ1-3 NA TRBV4-1 once TGCGCCAGCAGCCCCCAAGCCTACTCTGGAAACACCATATATTTT CASSPQAYSGNTIYF
TRBJ2-5 NA TRBV14 NA TGTGCCAGCAGCCAAGAGTTAGCGGTGGGGCAAGAGACCCAGTACTTC CASSQELAVGQETQYF
TRBJ2-7 NA TRBV5-1 NA TGCGCCAGCAGCTTCGGAGGGGAGCAGTACTTC CASSFGGEQYF
TRBJ2-5 TRBD1 TRBV6-5 NA TGTGCCAGTCGTTGGACAGGGTCCCAAGAGACCCAGTACTTC CASRWTGSQETQYF
TRBJ1-1 NA TRBV6-5 NA TGTGCCAGCAGAAACAGGGCCGGCACTGAAGCTTTCTTT CASRNRAGTEAFF
TRBJ1-5 NA TRBV5-5 NA TGTGCCAGCAGCTTGGTGCCAGGGGCGAGCAATCAGCCCCAGCATTTT CASSLVPGASNQPQHF
TRBJ1-2 TRBD1 TRBV6-1 NA TGTGCCAGCAGTGAAGCCGGGGGGACAGGGAGCTATGGCTACACCTTC CASSEAGGTGSYGYTF
TRBJ1-1 NA TRBV10-3 few TGTGCCATCAGTGAGTGGAGGGAGGGCAACACTGAAGCTTTCTTT CAISEWREGNTEAFF
TRBJ1-1 TRBD1 TRBV2 NA TGTGCCAGCAGTGAAGTTCTCGGGGGACCGGGACAGGGGATCGCTGAAGCTTTCTTT CASSEVLGGPGQGIAEAFF
TRBJ1-2 TRBD1 TRBV5-1 NA TGCGCCAGCAGCTTCGACAGGGGAGCTGGCTACACCTTC CASSFDRGAGYTF
TRBJ2-5 TRBD1 TRBV5-1 NA TGCGCCAGCAGCCAACCACACAGGGGGCAGAGGGAGACCCAGTACTTC CASSQPHRGQRETQYF
TRBJ2-7 NA TRBV9 NA TGTGCCAGCGGAGGGCCTTCCTACGAGCAGTACTTC CASGGPSYEQYF
TRBJ2-7 TRBD2 TRBV7-2 once TGTGCCAGCAGCCTTCTCGCGGGGGGGCGCGAGCAGTACTTC CASSLLAGGREQYF
TRBJ2-1 TRBD1 TRBV6-1 NA TGTGCCAGCAGTGACCGACAGGGGGCCTACAATGAGCAGTTCTTC CASSDRQGAYNEQFF
TRBJ2-1 TRBD1 TRBV2 NA TGTGCCAGCAGTGAAATTCGGACAGGGGGAAATGAGCAGTTCTTC CASSEIRTGGNEQFF
TRBJ1-1 TRBD1 TRBV6-2/TRBV6-3 few TGTGCCAGCAGTTCACAGGGGGCCTACACTGAAGCTTTCTTT CASSSQGAYTEAFF
TRBJ2-7 NA TRBV18 NA TGTGCCAGCTCACCATATTCCGCCTACGAGCAGTACTTC CASSPYSAYEQYF
TRBJ2-7 TRBD2 TRBV7-2 once TGTGCCAGCAGCTGGGGCCTTTTGAGCGGGAGGAGGGCCTACGAGCAGTACTTC CASSWGLLSGRRAYEQYF
TRBJ1-6 NA TRBV14 few TGTGCCAGCAGCCAAAGCACAGGGAGCTCCTATAATTCACCCCTCCACTTT CASSQSTGSSYNSPLHF
TRBJ2-1 TRBD2 TRBV30 NA TGTGCCTGGAGTGTCGGGCTAGCGGGGCGTAATGAGCAGTTCTTC CAWSVGLAGRNEQFF